This T cell receptor beta chain was found in a study of PD-L1 blockade in urothelial cancer. Study-wide background: Median T cell yield per blood sample was over 140,000 cells. Study-level points and caveats: Enhanced expansion of tumor-associated blood clones at 3 weeks characterized durable-benefit patients.

Worth noting for this clone: Antigen: not known.

This CDR3 region has 13 residues. The germline CDR1 and CDR2 sequences are SGHNT and YENEEA. The J segment lost 4 bases and the V segment lost 6 bases, leaving 3 bases of the junction unmatched. The repertoire was sequenced with immunoSEQ multiplex PCR; TCRdb's copy has only in-frame clones and lacks some. The sample lists about 51,000 clones, approximately 83% occurring once. Patients were living with locally advanced or metastatic urothelial carcinoma. This TCR was sampled from a man aged 55 to 69 with urothelial cancer. The V call is TRBV11-3, the J call TRBJ2-3; 8 bases agree with TRBD1. Sequencing used PBMCs, obtained around atezolizumab (anti-PD-L1) treatment. Here the CDR3 DNA reads TGTGCCAGCAGAGCAGGGGGCGCAGATACGCAGTATTTT. Its protein is CASRAGGADTQYF.